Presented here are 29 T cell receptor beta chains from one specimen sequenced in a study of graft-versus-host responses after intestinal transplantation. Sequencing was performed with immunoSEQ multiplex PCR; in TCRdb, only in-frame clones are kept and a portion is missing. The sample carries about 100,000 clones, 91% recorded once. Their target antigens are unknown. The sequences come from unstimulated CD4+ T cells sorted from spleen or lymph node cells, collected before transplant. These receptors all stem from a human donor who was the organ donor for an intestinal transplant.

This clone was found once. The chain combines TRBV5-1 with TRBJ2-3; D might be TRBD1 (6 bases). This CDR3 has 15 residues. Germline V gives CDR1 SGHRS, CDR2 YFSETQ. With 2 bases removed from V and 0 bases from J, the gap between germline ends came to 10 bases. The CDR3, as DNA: TGCGCCAGCAGCTTACAGGGCACCAGCACAGATACGCAGTATTTT. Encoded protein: CASSLQGTSTDTQYF.

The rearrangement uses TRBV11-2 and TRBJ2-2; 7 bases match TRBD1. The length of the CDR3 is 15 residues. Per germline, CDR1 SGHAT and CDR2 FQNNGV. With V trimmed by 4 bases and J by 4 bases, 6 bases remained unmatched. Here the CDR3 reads CASSSRTGLTGELFF. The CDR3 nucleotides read TGTGCCAGCAGCTCCAGGACAGGCCTCACCGGGGAGCTGTTTTTT.

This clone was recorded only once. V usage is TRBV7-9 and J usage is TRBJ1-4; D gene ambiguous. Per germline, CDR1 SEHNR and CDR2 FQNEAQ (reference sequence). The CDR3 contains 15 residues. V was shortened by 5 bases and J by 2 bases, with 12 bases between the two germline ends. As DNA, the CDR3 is TGTGCCAGCAGCCGCTTTACAGAGACTAATGAAAAACTGTTTTTT. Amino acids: CASSRFTETNEKLFF.

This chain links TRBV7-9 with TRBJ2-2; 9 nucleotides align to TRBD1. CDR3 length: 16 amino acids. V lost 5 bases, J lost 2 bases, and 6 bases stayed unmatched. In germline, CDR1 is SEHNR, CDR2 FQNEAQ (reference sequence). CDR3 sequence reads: CASSRGTGTNTGELFF. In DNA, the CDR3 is TGTGCCAGCAGCCGAGGGACAGGGACAAACACCGGGGAGCTGTTTTTT.

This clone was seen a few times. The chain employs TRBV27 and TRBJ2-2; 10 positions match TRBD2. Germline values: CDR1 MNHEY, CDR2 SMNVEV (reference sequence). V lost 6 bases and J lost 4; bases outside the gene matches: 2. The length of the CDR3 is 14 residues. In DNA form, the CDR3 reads TGTGCCAGCAGAAGGACTAGCGGCACCGGGGAGCTGTTTTTT. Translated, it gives CASRRTSGTGELFF.

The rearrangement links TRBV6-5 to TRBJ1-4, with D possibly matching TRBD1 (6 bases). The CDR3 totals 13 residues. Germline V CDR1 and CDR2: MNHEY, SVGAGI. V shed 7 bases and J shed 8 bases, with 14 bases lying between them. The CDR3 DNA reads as TGTGCCAGCAAACGGGGACAAATGGAAAAACTGTTTTTT. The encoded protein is CASKRGQMEKLFF.

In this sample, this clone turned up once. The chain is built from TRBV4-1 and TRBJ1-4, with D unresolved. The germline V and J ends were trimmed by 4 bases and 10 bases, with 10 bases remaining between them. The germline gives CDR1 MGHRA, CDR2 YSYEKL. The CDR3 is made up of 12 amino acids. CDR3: CASSPSPGKLFF. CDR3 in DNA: TGCGCCAGCAGCCCCTCTCCGGGAAAACTGTTTTTT.

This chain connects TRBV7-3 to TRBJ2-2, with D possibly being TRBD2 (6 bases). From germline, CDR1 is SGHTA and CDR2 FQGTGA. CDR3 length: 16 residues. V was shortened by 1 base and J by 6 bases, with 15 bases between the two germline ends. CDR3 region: CASSLKGGRASGELFF. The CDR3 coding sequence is TGTGCCAGCAGCTTAAAGGGAGGCAGGGCGTCCGGGGAGCTGTTTTTT.

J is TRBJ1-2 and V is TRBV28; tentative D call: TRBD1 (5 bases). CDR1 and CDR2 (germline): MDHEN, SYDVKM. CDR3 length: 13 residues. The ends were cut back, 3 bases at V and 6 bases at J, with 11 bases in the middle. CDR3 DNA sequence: TGTGCCAGCAGTTTTCGGCGGGGACATGGCTACACCTTC. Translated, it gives CASSFRRGHGYTF.

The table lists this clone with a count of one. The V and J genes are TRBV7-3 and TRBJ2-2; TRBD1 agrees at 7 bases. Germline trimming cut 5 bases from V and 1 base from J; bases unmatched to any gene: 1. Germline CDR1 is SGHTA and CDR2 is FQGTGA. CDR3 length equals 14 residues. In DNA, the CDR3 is TGTGCCAGCAGCAGGGACAGGAACACCGGGGAGCTGTTTTTT. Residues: CASSRDRNTGELFF.

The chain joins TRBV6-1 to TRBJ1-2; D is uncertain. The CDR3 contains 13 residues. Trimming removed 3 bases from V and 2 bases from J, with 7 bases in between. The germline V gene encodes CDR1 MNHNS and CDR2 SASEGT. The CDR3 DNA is TGTGCCAGCAGTGACAGGTCGAACTATGGCTACACCTTC. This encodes CASSDRSNYGYTF.

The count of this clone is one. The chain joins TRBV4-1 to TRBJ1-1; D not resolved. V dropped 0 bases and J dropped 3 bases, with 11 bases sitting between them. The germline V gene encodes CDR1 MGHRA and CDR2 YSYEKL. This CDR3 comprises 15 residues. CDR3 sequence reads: CASSQDPTTDTEAFF. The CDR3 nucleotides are TGCGCCAGCAGCCAAGACCCTACTACGGACACTGAAGCTTTCTTT.

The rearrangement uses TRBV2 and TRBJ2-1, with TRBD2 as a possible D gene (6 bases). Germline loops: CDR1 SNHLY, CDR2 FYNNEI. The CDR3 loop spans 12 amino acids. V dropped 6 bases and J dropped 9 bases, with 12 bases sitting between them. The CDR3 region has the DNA TGTGCCAGCAGAGGATGGAGGGGTGAGCAGTTCTTC. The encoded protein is CASRGWRGEQFF.

The CDR3 loop reads CASSLTGQYNEQFF. DNA for the CDR3: TGTGCCAGCAGCTTAACGGGACAGTACAATGAGCAGTTCTTC. V and J are TRBV11-1 and TRBJ2-1, with 7 bases fitting TRBD1. V trimming: 2 bases; J trimming: 4 bases; junction bases outside the gene matches: 2. Looked up from germline, CDR1 is SGHAT and CDR2 is FQDESV (reference sequence). The CDR3 sequence is 14 residues long.

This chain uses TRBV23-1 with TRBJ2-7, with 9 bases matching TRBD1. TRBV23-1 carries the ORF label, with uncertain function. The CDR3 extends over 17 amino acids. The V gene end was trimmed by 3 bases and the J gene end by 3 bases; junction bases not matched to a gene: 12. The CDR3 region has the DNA TGCGCCAGCAGTCATTCCGAACAGGGGGCAAAGGGCTACGAGCAGTACTTC. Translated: CASSHSEQGAKGYEQYF.

CDR3 protein: CASSRTGENYGYTF. The CDR3 bases are TGCGCCAGCAGCCGTACAGGGGAGAACTATGGCTACACCTTC. The V and J genes are TRBV5-1 and TRBJ1-2, with 7 bases fitting TRBD1. V gave up 4 bases and J gave up 2 bases; unmatched junction bases: 5. The CDR3 totals 14 residues. Germline loops: CDR1 SGHRS, CDR2 YFSETQ.

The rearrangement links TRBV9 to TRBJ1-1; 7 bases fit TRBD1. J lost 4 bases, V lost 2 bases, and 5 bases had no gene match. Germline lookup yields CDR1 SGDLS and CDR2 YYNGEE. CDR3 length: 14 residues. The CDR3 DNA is TGTGCCAGCAGCGTTAATCCAGGGGGCACTGAAGCTTTCTTT. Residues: CASSVNPGGTEAFF.

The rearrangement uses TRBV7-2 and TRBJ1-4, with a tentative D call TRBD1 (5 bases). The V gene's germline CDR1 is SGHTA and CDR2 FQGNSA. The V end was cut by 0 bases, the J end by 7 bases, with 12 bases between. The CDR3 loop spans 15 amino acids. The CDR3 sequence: CASSLAAGWVEKLFF. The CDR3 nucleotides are TGTGCCAGCAGCTTAGCGGCAGGGTGGGTTGAAAAACTGTTTTTT.

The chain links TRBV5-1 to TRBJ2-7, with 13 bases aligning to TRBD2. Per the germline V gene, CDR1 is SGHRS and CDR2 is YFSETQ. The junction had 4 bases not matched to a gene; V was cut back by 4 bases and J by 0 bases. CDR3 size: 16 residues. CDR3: CASSPGLAGFSYEQYF. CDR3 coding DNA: TGCGCCAGCAGCCCGGGACTAGCGGGGTTCTCCTACGAGCAGTACTTC. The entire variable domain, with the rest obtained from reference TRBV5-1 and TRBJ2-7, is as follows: KAGVTQTPRYLIKTRGQQVTLSCSPISGHRSVSWYQQTPGQGLQFLFEYFSETQRNKGNFPGRFSGRQFSNSRSEMNVSTLELGDSALYLCASSPGLAGFSYEQYFGPGTRLTVT.

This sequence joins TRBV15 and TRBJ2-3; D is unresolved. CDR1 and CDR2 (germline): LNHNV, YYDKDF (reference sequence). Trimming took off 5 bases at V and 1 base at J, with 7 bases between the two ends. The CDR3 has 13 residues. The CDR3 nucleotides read TGTGCCACCAGCCGTTTAGGCACAGATACGCAGTATTTT. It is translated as CATSRLGTDTQYF.

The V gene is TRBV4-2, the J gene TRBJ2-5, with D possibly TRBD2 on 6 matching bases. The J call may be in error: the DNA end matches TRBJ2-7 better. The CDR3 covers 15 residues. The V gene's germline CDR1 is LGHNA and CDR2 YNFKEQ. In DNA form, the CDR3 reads TGTGCCAGCAGCGAAAGGGACTTTAGCTCCTACGAGCAGTACTTC. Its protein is CASSERDFSSYEQYF.

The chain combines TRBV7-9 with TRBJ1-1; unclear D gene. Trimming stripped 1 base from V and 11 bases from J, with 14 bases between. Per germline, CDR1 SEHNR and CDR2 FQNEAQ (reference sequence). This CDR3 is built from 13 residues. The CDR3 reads CASSLGGDPWAFF. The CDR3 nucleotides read TGTGCCAGCAGCTTAGGCGGCGACCCCTGGGCTTTCTTT.

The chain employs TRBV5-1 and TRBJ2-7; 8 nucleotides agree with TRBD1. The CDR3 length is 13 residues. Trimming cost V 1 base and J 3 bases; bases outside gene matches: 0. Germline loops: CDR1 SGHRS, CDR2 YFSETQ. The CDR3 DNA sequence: TGCGCCAGCAGCTTGACAGGGGGCTACGAGCAGTACTTC. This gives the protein CASSLTGGYEQYF.

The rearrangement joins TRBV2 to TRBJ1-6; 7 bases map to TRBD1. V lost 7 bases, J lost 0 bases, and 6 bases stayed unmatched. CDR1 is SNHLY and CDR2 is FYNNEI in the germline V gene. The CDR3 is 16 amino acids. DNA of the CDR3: TGTGCCAGCAAGGACAGGTCGAGCTCCTATAATTCACCCCTCCACTTT. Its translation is CASKDRSSSYNSPLHF.

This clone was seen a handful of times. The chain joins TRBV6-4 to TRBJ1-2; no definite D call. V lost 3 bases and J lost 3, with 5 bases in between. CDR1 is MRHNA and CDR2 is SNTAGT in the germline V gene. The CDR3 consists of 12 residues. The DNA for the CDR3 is TGTGCCAGCAGTGATCGGGACTATGGCTACACCTTC. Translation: CASSDRDYGYTF.

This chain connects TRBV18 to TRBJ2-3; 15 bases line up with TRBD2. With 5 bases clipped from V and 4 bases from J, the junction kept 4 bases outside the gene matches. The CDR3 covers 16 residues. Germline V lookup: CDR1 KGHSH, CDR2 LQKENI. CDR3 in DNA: TGTGCCAGCTCAGCCGGACTAGCGGGGGGGCCAGATACGCAGTATTTT. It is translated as CASSAGLAGGPDTQYF.

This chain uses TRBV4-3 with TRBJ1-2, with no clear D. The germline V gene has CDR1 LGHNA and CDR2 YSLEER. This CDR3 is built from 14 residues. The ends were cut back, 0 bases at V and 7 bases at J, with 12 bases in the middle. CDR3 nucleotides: TGCGCCAGCAGCCAAGATAGTGCGGGAGGTGGCTACACCTTC. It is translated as CASSQDSAGGGYTF.

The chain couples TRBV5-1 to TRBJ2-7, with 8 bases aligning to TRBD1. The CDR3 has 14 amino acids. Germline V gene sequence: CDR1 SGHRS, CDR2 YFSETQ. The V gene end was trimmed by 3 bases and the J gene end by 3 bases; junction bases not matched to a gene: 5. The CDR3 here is CASSSGQVHYEQYF. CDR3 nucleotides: TGCGCCAGCAGCTCGGGACAGGTACACTACGAGCAGTACTTC.

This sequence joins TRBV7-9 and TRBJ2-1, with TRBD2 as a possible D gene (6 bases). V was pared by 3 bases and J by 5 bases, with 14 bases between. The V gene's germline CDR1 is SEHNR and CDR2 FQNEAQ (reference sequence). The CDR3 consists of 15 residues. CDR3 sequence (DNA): TGTGCCAGCAGCTTGTGGGGGGAGCTCCACAATGAGCAGTTCTTC. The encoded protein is CASSLWGELHNEQFF.